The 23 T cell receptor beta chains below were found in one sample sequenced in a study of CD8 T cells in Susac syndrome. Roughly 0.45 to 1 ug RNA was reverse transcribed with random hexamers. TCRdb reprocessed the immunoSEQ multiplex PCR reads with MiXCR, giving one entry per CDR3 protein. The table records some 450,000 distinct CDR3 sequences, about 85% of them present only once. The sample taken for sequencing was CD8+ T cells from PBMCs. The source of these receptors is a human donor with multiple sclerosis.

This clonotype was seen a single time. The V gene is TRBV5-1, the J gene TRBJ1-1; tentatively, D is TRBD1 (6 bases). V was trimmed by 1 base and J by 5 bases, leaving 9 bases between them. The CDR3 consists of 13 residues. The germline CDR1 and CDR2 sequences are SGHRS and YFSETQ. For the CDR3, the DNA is TGCGCCAGCAGCTTGAAGGGGGGGACTGAAGCTTTCTTT. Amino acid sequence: CASSLKGGTEAFF.

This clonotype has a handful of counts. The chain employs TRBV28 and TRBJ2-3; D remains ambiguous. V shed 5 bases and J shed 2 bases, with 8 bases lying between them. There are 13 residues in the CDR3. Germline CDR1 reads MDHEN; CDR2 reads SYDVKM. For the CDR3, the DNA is TGTGCCAGCAGTCCCGGGTACACAGATACGCAGTATTTT. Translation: CASSPGYTDTQYF.

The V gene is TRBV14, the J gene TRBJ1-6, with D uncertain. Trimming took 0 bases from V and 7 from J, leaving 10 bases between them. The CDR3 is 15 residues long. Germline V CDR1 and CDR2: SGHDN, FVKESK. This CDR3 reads CASSQDHGLNSPLHF. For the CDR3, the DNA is TGTGCCAGCAGCCAAGATCACGGGTTAAATTCACCCCTCCACTTT.

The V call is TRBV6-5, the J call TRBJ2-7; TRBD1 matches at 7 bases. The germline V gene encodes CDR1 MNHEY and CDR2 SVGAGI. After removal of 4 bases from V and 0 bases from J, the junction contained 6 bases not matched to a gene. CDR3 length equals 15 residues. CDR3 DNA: TGTGCCAGCAGTTTCACCGGGACAGACTCCTACGAGCAGTACTTC. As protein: CASSFTGTDSYEQYF.

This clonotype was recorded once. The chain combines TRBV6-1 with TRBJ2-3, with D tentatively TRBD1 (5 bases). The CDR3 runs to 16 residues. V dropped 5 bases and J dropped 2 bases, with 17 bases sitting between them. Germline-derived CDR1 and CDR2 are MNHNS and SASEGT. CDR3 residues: CASSTPRQGYTDTQYF. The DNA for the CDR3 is TGTGCCAGCAGTACCCCCCGCCAGGGCTACACAGATACGCAGTATTTT.

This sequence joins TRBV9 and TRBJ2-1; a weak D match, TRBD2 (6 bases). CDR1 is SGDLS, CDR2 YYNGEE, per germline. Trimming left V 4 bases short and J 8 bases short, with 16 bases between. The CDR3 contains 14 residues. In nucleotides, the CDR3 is TGTGCCAGCAGCCCCCGGGACTCGTGGGATGAGCAGTTCTTC. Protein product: CASSPRDSWDEQFF.

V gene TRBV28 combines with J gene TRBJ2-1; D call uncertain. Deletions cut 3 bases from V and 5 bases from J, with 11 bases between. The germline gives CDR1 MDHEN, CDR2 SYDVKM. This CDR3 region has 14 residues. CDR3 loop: CASSFFSANNEQFF. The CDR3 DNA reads TGTGCCAGCAGTTTTTTCTCAGCTAACAATGAGCAGTTCTTC.

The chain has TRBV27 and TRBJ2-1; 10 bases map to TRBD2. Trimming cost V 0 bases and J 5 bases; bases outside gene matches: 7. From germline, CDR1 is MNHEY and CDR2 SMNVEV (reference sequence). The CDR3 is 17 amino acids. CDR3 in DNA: TGTGCCAGCAGTTTATCAGGTGGCCTAGCGGGAGACAATGAGCAGTTCTTC. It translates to CASSLSGGLAGDNEQFF.

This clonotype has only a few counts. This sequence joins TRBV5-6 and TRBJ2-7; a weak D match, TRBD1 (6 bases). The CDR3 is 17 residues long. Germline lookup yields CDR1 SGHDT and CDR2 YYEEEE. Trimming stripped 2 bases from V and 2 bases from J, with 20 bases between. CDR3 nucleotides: TGTGCCAGCAGCTTTACGGGAACGGTGTCAGGGGCCTACGAGCAGTACTTC. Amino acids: CASSFTGTVSGAYEQYF. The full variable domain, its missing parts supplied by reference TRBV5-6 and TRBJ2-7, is DAGVTQSPTHLIKTRGQQVTLRCSPKSGHDTVSWYQQALGQGPQFIFQYYEEEERQRGNFPDRFSGHQFPNYSSELNVNALLLGDSALYLCASSFTGTVSGAYEQYFGPGTRLTVT.

The CDR3 loop reads CASSLVHPGQGNEKLFF. CDR3 in DNA: TGTGCCAGCAGCTTAGTCCACCCGGGACAGGGTAATGAAAAACTGTTTTTT. The chain couples TRBV7-9 to TRBJ1-4, with TRBD1 matching over 9 bases. CDR3 size: 17 residues. The junction had 7 bases not matched to a gene; V was cut back by 1 base and J by 4 bases. The germline gives CDR1 SEHNR, CDR2 FQNEAQ (reference sequence).

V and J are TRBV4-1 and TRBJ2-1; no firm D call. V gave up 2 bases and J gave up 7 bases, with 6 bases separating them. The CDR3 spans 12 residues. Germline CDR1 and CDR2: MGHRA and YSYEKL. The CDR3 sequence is CASSQPTNEQFF. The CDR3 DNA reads TGCGCCAGCAGCCAACCAACAAATGAGCAGTTCTTC.

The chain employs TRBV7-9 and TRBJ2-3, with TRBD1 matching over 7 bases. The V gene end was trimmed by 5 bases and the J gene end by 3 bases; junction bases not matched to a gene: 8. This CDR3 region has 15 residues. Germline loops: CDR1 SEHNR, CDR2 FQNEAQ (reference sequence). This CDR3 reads CASSGWTGLTDTQYF. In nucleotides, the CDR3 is TGTGCCAGCAGCGGGTGGACAGGCCTAACAGATACGCAGTATTTT.

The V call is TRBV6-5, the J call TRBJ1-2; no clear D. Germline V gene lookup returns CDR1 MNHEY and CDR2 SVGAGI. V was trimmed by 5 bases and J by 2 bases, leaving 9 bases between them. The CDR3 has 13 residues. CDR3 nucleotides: TGTGCCAGCAGTAGGATAGGGAACTATGGCTACACCTTC. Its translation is CASSRIGNYGYTF.

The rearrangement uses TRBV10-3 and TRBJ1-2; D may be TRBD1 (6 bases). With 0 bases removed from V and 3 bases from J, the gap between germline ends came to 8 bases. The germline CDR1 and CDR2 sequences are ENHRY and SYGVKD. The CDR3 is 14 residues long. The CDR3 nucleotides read TGTGCCATCAGTGAGTCATACAGGGACTATGGCTACACCTTC. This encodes CAISESYRDYGYTF.

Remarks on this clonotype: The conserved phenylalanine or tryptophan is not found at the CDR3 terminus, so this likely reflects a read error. CDR3 in amino acids: CASSLRPGGIPEAFS. In DNA form, the CDR3 reads TGTGCCAGCAGCTTGCGGCCAGGGGGCATCCCTGAAGCTTTCTCT. The J gene is TRBJ1-1, the V gene TRBV5-5, with TRBD1 matching over 8 bases. The V and J ends lost 1 base and 6 bases, in that order; junction bases with no gene match: 8. The germline V gene encodes CDR1 SGHKS and CDR2 YYEKEE (reference sequence). This CDR3 contains 15 residues.

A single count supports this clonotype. Written as DNA, the CDR3 is TGCGCCAGCAGCCGGCAGACCGTAGGGGCGGATAGCTCCTACGAGCAGTACTTC. Amino acids: CASSRQTVGADSSYEQYF. The V gene is TRBV4-1, the J gene TRBJ2-7; D may be TRBD1 (5 bases). This CDR3 has 18 amino acids. V gave up 4 bases and J gave up 0 bases, with 22 bases separating them. The V gene's germline CDR1 is MGHRA and CDR2 YSYEKL.

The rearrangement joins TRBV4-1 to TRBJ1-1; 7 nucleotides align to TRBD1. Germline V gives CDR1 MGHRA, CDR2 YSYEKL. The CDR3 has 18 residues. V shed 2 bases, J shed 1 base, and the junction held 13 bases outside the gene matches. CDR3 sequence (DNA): TGCGCCAGCAGCCAAAGAGCGCAGGGGGGTCTTAGGAACACTGAAGCTTTCTTT. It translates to CASSQRAQGGLRNTEAFF.

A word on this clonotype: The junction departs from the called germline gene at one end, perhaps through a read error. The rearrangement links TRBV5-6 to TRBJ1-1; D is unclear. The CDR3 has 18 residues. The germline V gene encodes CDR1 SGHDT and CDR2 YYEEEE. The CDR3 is CASNLIGAIAGMNTEAFF. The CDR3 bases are TGTGCCAGCAACTTGATAGGTGCAATAGCGGGAATGAACACTGAAGCTTTCTTT.

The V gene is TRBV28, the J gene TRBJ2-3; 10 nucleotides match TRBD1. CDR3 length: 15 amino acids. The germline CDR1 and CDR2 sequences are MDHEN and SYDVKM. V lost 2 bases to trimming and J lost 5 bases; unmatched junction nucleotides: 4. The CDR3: CASSLRQGAGDTQYF. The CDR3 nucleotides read TGTGCCAGCAGTTTAAGACAGGGGGCCGGAGATACGCAGTATTTT.

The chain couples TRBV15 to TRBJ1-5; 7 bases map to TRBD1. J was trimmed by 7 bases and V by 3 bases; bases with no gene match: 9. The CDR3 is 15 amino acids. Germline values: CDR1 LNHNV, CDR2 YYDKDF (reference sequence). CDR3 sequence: CATSSHDRVGQPQHF. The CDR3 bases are TGTGCCACCAGCAGCCATGACAGGGTAGGGCAGCCCCAGCATTTT.

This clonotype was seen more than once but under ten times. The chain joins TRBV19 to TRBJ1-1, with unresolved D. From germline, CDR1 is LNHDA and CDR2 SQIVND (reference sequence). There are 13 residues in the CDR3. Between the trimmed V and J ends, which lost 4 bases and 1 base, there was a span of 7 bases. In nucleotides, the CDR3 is TGTGCCAGTAGTAGAGAGGGGAACACTGAAGCTTTCTTT. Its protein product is CASSREGNTEAFF.

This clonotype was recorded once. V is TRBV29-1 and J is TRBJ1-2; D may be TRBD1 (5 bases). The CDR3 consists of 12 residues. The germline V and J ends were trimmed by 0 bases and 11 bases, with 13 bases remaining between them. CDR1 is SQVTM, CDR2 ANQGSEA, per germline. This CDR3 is CSVEDPGPGYTF. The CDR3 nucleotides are TGCAGCGTTGAAGATCCGGGACCCGGGTACACCTTC.

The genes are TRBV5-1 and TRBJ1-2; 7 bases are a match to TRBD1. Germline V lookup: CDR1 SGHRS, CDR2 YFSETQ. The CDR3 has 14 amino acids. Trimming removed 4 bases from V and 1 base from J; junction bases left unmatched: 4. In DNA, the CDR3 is TGCGCCAGCAGCCCGGGACAGCTTAACTATGGCTACACCTTC. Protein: CASSPGQLNYGYTF.